This paragraph reports one T cell receptor (beta chain). These data are taken from a study of blood T cell repertoires in COVID-19. Study-level information: COVID-19 samples, acute and convalescent, were from the United States, Italy and Spain. Sources were T cells, B-cell-depleted T cells, or PBMCs; the material itself was cDNA or gDNA.

V lost 6 bases and J lost 4; bases outside the gene matches: 3. CDR3 length: 14 residues. Germline lookup yields CDR1 SGHRS and CDR2 YFSETQ. How the authors handled the data: Amplification from reference gene primers served as the basis for estimated nucleated cell counts. Generated by immunoSEQ multiplex PCR, the TCRdb table keeps only in-frame clones and is missing some. V and J calls and clone size come straight from that table; D and trimming were deduced from the DNA. Among tens of thousands of clones listed, approximately 87% were seen once. This TCR was recovered from a human donor in a cohort sampled during active COVID-19. This chain joins TRBV5-1 and TRBJ2-2, with 10 bases fitting TRBD2. The sequencing input was peripheral blood. DNA for the CDR3: TGCGCCAGCAAGCTAGCGGGAGCCACCGGGGAGCTGTTTTTT. Encoded protein: CASKLAGATGELFF.